This TCR beta chain was identified in a study of T cell changes during pregnancy in multiple sclerosis. Libraries were prepared by immunoSEQ multiplex PCR; TCRdb keeps only in-frame clonotypes and omits some of them. The sample lists about 89,000 clones, around 94% occurring once. The CDR3 runs 17 residues. Germline V lookup: CDR1 SGHDN, CDR2 FVKESK. V was shortened by 1 base and J by 0 bases, with 12 bases between the two germline ends. This receptor was obtained from a female donor with multiple sclerosis, enrolled in a pregnancy study. The source was peripheral blood, collected in the third trimester of pregnancy. This chain uses TRBV14 with TRBJ1-4; D may be TRBD1 (5 bases). DNA of the CDR3: TGTGCCAGCAGCCAAGGCGTTGGGGCGACAACTAATGAAAAACTGTTTTTT. This gives the protein CASSQGVGATTNEKLFF.